These 25 T cell receptor beta chains originate from one sample sequenced in a study of cytomegalovirus exposure and HLA in healthy donors. PCR was performed using 60 Vbeta and 13 Jbeta primers. The assay was immunoSEQ multiplex PCR, and TCRdb's table has in-frame clones only and misses some. The table includes under 200,000 clones, about 80% detected once. Sequencing used PBMCs. Receptor source: a man aged 30-40 years in good health and CMV-seronegative.

Turning to this clone: One end of the junction fails to match germline, which may point to a read error. The rearrangement joins TRBV7-7 to TRBJ2-3; 7 nucleotides match TRBD2. The CDR3 has 15 amino acids. Germline V lookup: CDR1 SSHAT, CDR2 FNYEAQ (reference sequence). CDR3 in DNA: TGTGCTAGCAGCTCGGGGAGGGGAGGCACAGATACGCAGTATTTT. Its translation is CASSSGRGGTDTQYF.

This sequence joins TRBV6-5 and TRBJ2-3; D possibly corresponds to TRBD2 (7 bases). Per germline, CDR1 MNHEY and CDR2 SVGAGI. The ends were cut back, 6 bases at V and 3 bases at J, with 16 bases in the middle. The CDR3 length is 15 residues. The CDR3 sequence: CASREGGAATDTQYF. The CDR3 bases are TGTGCCAGCAGGGAGGGGGGGGCGGCTACAGATACGCAGTATTTT.

This sequence joins TRBV7-2 and TRBJ2-1; 13 bases align to TRBD2. Germline loops: CDR1 SGHTA, CDR2 FQGNSA. The V and J ends lost 5 bases and 6 bases, in that order; junction bases with no gene match: 4. CDR3 length: 15 residues. The chain's CDR3 is CASSLTSGGANEQFF. The CDR3 coding sequence is TGTGCCAGCAGCCTAACTAGCGGGGGGGCCAATGAGCAGTTCTTC.

This clone was counted once. This chain uses TRBV7-9 with TRBJ2-7, with a tentative D call TRBD1 (5 bases). Trimming pared 7 bases from V and 5 bases from J, leaving 12 bases between. CDR3 length: 12 amino acids. The germline gives CDR1 SEHNR, CDR2 FQNEAQ (reference sequence). CDR3 amino acids: CASTLGLNEQYF. In DNA, the CDR3 is TGTGCCAGCACCTTGGGGCTAAACGAGCAGTACTTC.

The chain links TRBV19 to TRBJ2-3; D perhaps matches TRBD2 (6 bases). The CDR3 length is 17 residues. Trimming stripped 0 bases from V and 6 bases from J, with 19 bases between. Germline V gene lookup returns CDR1 LNHDA and CDR2 SQIVND (reference sequence). In DNA form, the CDR3 reads TGTGCCAGTAGTATAGACTCCTTTAAGCTAGCGTCTGATACGCAGTATTTT. Translated, it gives CASSIDSFKLASDTQYF.

V and J are TRBV5-1 and TRBJ1-1; weak D call: TRBD1 (5 bases). The germline V gene has CDR1 SGHRS and CDR2 YFSETQ. This CDR3 has 15 amino acids. Trimming removed 4 bases from V and 3 bases from J, with 16 bases in between. CDR3 sequence reads: CASSPGGDGDTEAFF. The DNA of the CDR3 is TGCGCCAGCAGCCCGGGGGGGGACGGGGACACTGAAGCTTTCTTT.

V gene TRBV4-2 combines with J gene TRBJ2-3; the match to TRBD2 covers 9 bases. V lost 2 bases and J lost 5; bases outside the gene matches: 11. CDR3 length equals 17 residues. Germline V gives CDR1 LGHNA, CDR2 YNFKEQ. The CDR3 nucleotides read TGTGCCAGCAGCCAATTACTAGCGGGTTTGATCGGAGATACGCAGTATTTT. It codes for CASSQLLAGLIGDTQYF.

The rearrangement joins TRBV7-9 to TRBJ2-7, with TRBD2 as a possible D gene (5 bases). The ends were cut back, 6 bases at V and 9 bases at J, with 15 bases in the middle. From germline, CDR1 is SEHNR and CDR2 FQNEAQ (reference sequence). This CDR3 is 12 amino acids long. CDR3 coding DNA: TGTGCCAGCAGTCCCAAGGGAGCTAGGCAGTACTTC. The encoded protein is CASSPKGARQYF.

V usage is TRBV18 and J usage is TRBJ2-3; D may be TRBD2 (6 bases). This CDR3 spans 13 amino acids. V lost 6 bases and J lost 5, with 12 bases in between. Germline V gene lookup returns CDR1 KGHSH and CDR2 LQKENI. The chain's CDR3 is CASSWRVEDTQYF. The CDR3 DNA follows: TGTGCCAGCTCGTGGAGGGTCGAAGATACGCAGTATTTT.

V and J are TRBV5-4 and TRBJ2-7; D might be TRBD1 (5 bases). V lost 1 base, J lost 7 bases, and 15 bases lay in between. This CDR3 has 14 amino acids. CDR1 and CDR2 from the germline V gene are SGHNT and YYREEE (reference sequence). As DNA, the CDR3 is TGTGCCAGCAGCTTGAGGGGAAAAGACGGGGAGCAGTACTTC. Translating gives CASSLRGKDGEQYF.

The sample holds a few counts of this clone. The chain combines TRBV9 with TRBJ2-3, with 7 bases that match TRBD2. The length of the CDR3 is 16 residues. Trimming removed 0 bases from V and 0 bases from J; junction bases left unmatched: 4. CDR1 is SGDLS and CDR2 is YYNGEE in the germline V gene. CDR3: CASSVGPSGSTDTQYF. The CDR3 DNA is TGTGCCAGCAGCGTAGGACCTAGCGGTAGCACAGATACGCAGTATTTT.

The CDR3 bases are TGTGCCAGCAGTTTATGGGACAGGGCAAGTTCAGGCTATGGCTACACCTTC. Its protein product is CASSLWDRASSGYGYTF. The chain has TRBV28 and TRBJ1-2, with 8 bases matching TRBD1. V dropped 0 bases and J dropped 4; count of bases not matched to a gene: 10. CDR1 is MDHEN and CDR2 is SYDVKM in the germline V gene. The CDR3 contains 17 residues.

This clone was seen a few times. The rearrangement links TRBV5-1 to TRBJ2-7, with 7 bases identical to TRBD1. The CDR3 contains 14 residues. CDR1 and CDR2 from the germline V gene are SGHRS and YFSETQ. With 4 bases clipped from V and 2 bases from J, the junction kept 6 bases outside the gene matches. The CDR3 protein is CASSTTGEAYEQYF. CDR3 DNA: TGCGCCAGCAGCACTACAGGGGAAGCCTACGAGCAGTACTTC.

The chain combines TRBV19 with TRBJ2-7, with D unclear. From germline, CDR1 is LNHDA and CDR2 SQIVND (reference sequence). This CDR3 is 13 amino acids long. Trimming left V 4 bases short and J 3 bases short, with 10 bases between. The CDR3 DNA reads TGTGCCAGTAGTACCTCGACAAACTACGAGCAGTACTTC. Its translation: CASSTSTNYEQYF.

This rearrangement joins TRBV7-2 to TRBJ2-3, with D possibly matching TRBD2 (6 bases). The CDR3 totals 13 residues. CDR1 and CDR2 from the germline V gene are SGHTA and FQGNSA. V lost 6 bases, J lost 2 bases, and 9 bases lay in between. CDR3 in amino acids: CASRRDSTDTQYF. Written as DNA, the CDR3 is TGTGCCAGCAGGCGGGACTCCACAGATACGCAGTATTTT.

The rearrangement links TRBV27 to TRBJ2-2; no reliable D call. Germline CDR1 is MNHEY and CDR2 is SMNVEV (reference sequence). V lost 2 bases and J lost 6, with 13 bases in between. The CDR3 extends over 15 amino acids. The CDR3 coding sequence is TGTGCCAGCAGTTTACTGGCACACCTTCCCGGGGAGCTGTTTTTT. It is translated as CASSLLAHLPGELFF.

The chain links TRBV30 to TRBJ2-7, with TRBD1 as a possible D gene (6 bases). The CDR3 is 15 residues long. In germline, CDR1 is GTSNPN, CDR2 SVGIG (reference sequence). V was cut by 1 base and J by 2 bases, with 15 bases left in between. The CDR3 sequence: CAWSDPGHRTYEQYF. The CDR3 DNA follows: TGTGCCTGGAGTGATCCGGGACACCGCACCTACGAGCAGTACTTC.

The chain employs TRBV15 and TRBJ2-5, with 7 positions matching TRBD1. After removal of 2 bases from V and 2 bases from J, the junction contained 5 bases not matched to a gene. The germline CDR1 and CDR2 sequences are LNHNV and YYDKDF (reference sequence). This CDR3 region has 15 residues. The CDR3 protein is CATSRSDRLQETQYF. The CDR3, as DNA: TGTGCCACCAGCAGATCGGACAGGCTTCAAGAGACCCAGTACTTC.

This chain joins TRBV10-2 and TRBJ2-7, with TRBD2 matching 14 bases. The CDR3 has 17 residues. The trim removed 6 bases at V and 0 bases at J, leaving 7 bases unmatched. CDR1 and CDR2 from the germline V gene are WSHSY and SAAADI. The CDR3 here is CASSQIGTSGSSYEQYF. CDR3 nucleotide sequence: TGCGCCAGCAGCCAAATCGGGACTAGCGGGAGCTCCTACGAGCAGTACTTC.

V usage is TRBV7-9 and J usage is TRBJ1-6; D remains unclear. Germline CDR1 is SEHNR and CDR2 is FQNEAQ (reference sequence). The CDR3 length is 14 residues. The germline V and J ends were trimmed by 1 base and 8 bases, with 9 bases remaining between them. Here the CDR3 reads CASSLVNGDSPLHF. DNA of the CDR3: TGTGCCAGCAGCTTAGTGAACGGGGATTCACCCCTCCACTTT.

The gene calls are TRBV18 and TRBJ2-7; TRBD1 is a possible D gene (6 bases). CDR1 and CDR2 (germline): KGHSH, LQKENI. The CDR3 contains 13 residues. V was clipped by 3 bases and J by 5 bases, with 11 bases between them. The CDR3 loop is CASSPLQGNEQYF. The CDR3 DNA reads as TGTGCCAGCTCACCGTTACAGGGTAACGAGCAGTACTTC.

The genes are TRBV18 and TRBJ2-3, with D perhaps TRBD1 (6 bases). CDR1 and CDR2 from the germline V gene are KGHSH and LQKENI. Trimming took 3 bases from V and 4 from J, leaving 11 bases between them. This CDR3 contains 14 residues. Here the CDR3 reads CASSPDRSPDTQYF. CDR3 in DNA: TGTGCCAGCTCACCTGACAGGAGTCCAGATACGCAGTATTTT.

V and J are TRBV27 and TRBJ2-2; 8 bases line up with TRBD2. Germline V CDR1 and CDR2: MNHEY, SMNVEV (reference sequence). J gave up 5 bases and V 2 bases, and 7 bases lay outside the gene matches. The length of the CDR3 is 16 residues. CDR3 in DNA: TGTGCCAGCAGTTTAACACGGGAGGGCGGGACCGGGGAGCTGTTTTTT. Its protein product is CASSLTREGGTGELFF.

This clone was found once. The genes are TRBV7-3 and TRBJ2-2, with D possibly matching TRBD1 (6 bases). Germline V lookup: CDR1 SGHTA, CDR2 FQGTGA. CDR3 length equals 13 residues. Trimming took 6 bases from V and 6 from J, leaving 11 bases between them. This CDR3 reads CASRHDRPGELFF. The CDR3 region has the DNA TGTGCCAGCAGACACGACAGGCCCGGGGAGCTGTTTTTT.

Details on this clone: The junction differs from germline at one of its ends, possibly a read error. The same CDR3 is also encoded by other DNA sequences in this sample. The chain couples TRBV13 to TRBJ1-4; TRBD1 matches at 7 bases. Germline values: CDR1 PRHDT, CDR2 FYEKMQ (reference sequence). CDR3 length: 16 residues. Here the CDR3 reads CASSSGGDSRNEKLFF. The CDR3 coding sequence is TGTGCCAGCAGCTCAGGAGGGGACAGTCGTAATGAAAAACTGTTTTTC.